These 4 T cell receptor beta chains came from one sample sequenced in a study of CD8+ T cells in alopecia areata. RNA extraction and reverse transcription yielded cDNA as sequencing template. Sequencing used immunoSEQ multiplex PCR; TCRdb keeps in-frame clones, though not all of them. Here the sample spans about 97,000 clones, 41% being singletons. The sequenced sample consisted of CD4+ T cells sorted from blood. The receptors come from a human donor with alopecia areata.

This rearrangement joins TRBV5-1 to TRBJ2-7, with TRBD1 matching 8 bases. The CDR3 is made up of 14 amino acids. The junction had 6 bases not matched to a gene; V was cut back by 3 bases and J by 4 bases. Germline V gives CDR1 SGHRS, CDR2 YFSETQ. CDR3 loop: CASSSGDRPYEQYF. The DNA of the CDR3 is TGCGCCAGCAGCTCCGGGGACAGGCCGTACGAGCAGTACTTC.

The chain combines TRBV5-6 with TRBJ2-3; the D gene is possibly TRBD2 (7 bases). CDR3 length equals 17 residues. Germline V CDR1 and CDR2: SGHDT, YYEEEE. V lost 5 bases, J lost 1 base, and 20 bases lay in between. CDR3 in DNA: TGTGCCAGCAGGCGAAGGGGGGGAGACGACCGCACAGATACGCAGTATTTT. The encoded protein is CASRRRGGDDRTDTQYF.

This rearrangement joins TRBV30 to TRBJ2-5; D is perhaps TRBD2 (5 bases). The V end lost 2 bases, the J end lost 5 bases, and 12 bases lay between the germline ends. The CDR3 sequence is 13 residues long. Germline CDR1 is GTSNPN and CDR2 is SVGIG (reference sequence). The CDR3 DNA sequence: TGTGCCTGGAGTTGGGCTAGCTGGGAGACCCAGTACTTC. Translated: CAWSWASWETQYF.

This clone turned up a few times. CDR3 residues: CASSLRGLPQHF. As DNA, the CDR3 is TGTGCCAGCAGTTTGAGAGGTTTGCCCCAGCATTTT. This rearrangement joins TRBV28 to TRBJ1-5; D unclear. The V gene lost 3 bases and the J gene lost 9 bases, with 9 bases spanning the gap. This CDR3 has 12 amino acids. Germline V CDR1 and CDR2: MDHEN, SYDVKM.